Here is one TCR beta chain with its context. Germline is not matched at one junction end, which may reflect a read error. The entry originates in a study of blood T cells in healthy people across ages. The germline V gene encodes CDR1 LNHDA and CDR2 SQIVND (reference sequence). CDR3 length: 15 amino acids. At least 6.5 million PBMCs were isolated per sample. Primers used in a second PCR of about 7 to 11 cycles were a sample-barcoded 5' primer and a J-beta primer mix. TCRdb re-called the 5' RACE reads through MiXCR, storing one row per CDR3 protein. The table shows hundreds of thousands of distinct CDR3 sequences, with approximately 26% occurring only once. These records were also assigned to another study, of T cells of mothers and their children. As that report states: A handful of children and their three healthy Caucasian mothers were the donors. The authors used all extracted RNA for cDNA synthesis, at 1.5 ug per 15 ul. Every mother supplied over 8 million TCR beta CDR3 reads and every child around 3 million.

J is TRBJ2-6 and V is TRBV19; D gene uncertain. This sequence originates from a boy between 2 and 10 years old in good health. Sequencing used blood. In DNA form, the CDR3 reads TGTGCCAGTAGTATTTGGACCTCTGGGACCAACGTCCTGACTTTC. It yields the protein CASSIWTSGTNVLTF.